This T cell receptor beta chain is drawn from a study of blood T cell repertoires in COVID-19. Study at large: COVID-19 samples from acute and convalescent phases originated in the United States, Italy and Spain. PBMCs, B-cell-depleted T cells, or T cells were the source of the cDNA or gDNA that made up the material.

The V gene's germline CDR1 is LNHDA and CDR2 SQIVND (reference sequence). This CDR3 comprises 14 residues. V lost 7 bases to trimming and J lost 4 bases; unmatched junction nucleotides: 9. How the authors handled the data: Estimation of nucleated cell counts relied on the amplification of reference gene primers. This table comes from immunoSEQ multiplex PCR, and its TCRdb copy is limited to in-frame clones, with some not included. That table gives V, J and clone size, and the DNA gave D and trimming. The table lists about 53,000 clones, about 80% of them singletons, with around 15% in the top ten. V is TRBV19 and J is TRBJ1-1; 7 bases agree with TRBD1. The sequenced sample was peripheral blood. The source of this sequence is a human donor in a cohort sampled during active COVID-19. The DNA for the CDR3 is TGTGCCAGTACTCCACAGGGGAGGACCACTGAAGCTTTCTTT. Protein product: CASTPQGRTTEAFF.